One and the same sample provided the 10 T cell receptor beta chains below, sequenced in a study of blood T cell repertoires in COVID-19. Generated by immunoSEQ multiplex PCR, the TCRdb table keeps only in-frame clones and is missing some. The profile shows about 40,000 clones, around 90% of them singletons. The specimen sequenced was peripheral blood. These receptors were collected from a woman aged 70-85 years with acute or convalescent COVID-19.

There are a few counts of this clone. V and J are TRBV29-1 and TRBJ2-7, with TRBD1 matching over 7 bases. CDR1 and CDR2 (germline): SQVTM, ANQGSEA. The length of the CDR3 is 11 residues. V lost 6 bases, J lost 12 bases, and 11 bases stayed unmatched. CDR3 sequence reads: CSVIQGNSLYV. DNA for the CDR3: TGCAGCGTAATACAGGGGAACAGTCTGTACGTC.

J is TRBJ1-4 and V is TRBV4-3; unclear D gene. V shed 0 bases and J shed 5 bases, with 7 bases lying between them. The germline gives CDR1 LGHNA, CDR2 YSLEER. The CDR3 extends over 14 amino acids. This chain's CDR3 is CASSQELLNEKLFF. The CDR3 region has the DNA TGCGCCAGCAGCCAAGAACTGTTGAATGAAAAACTGTTTTTT.

The chain has TRBV27 and TRBJ2-2; weak D call: TRBD2 (6 bases). The germline gives CDR1 MNHEY, CDR2 SMNVEV (reference sequence). V was shortened by 6 bases and J by 1 base, with 9 bases between the two germline ends. The CDR3 is 14 residues long. As DNA, the CDR3 is TGTGCCAGCAGGCTAGCGAGGAACACCGGGGAGCTGTTTTTT. Protein sequence: CASRLARNTGELFF.

The chain is built from TRBV19 and TRBJ2-1, with a possible D match to TRBD2 (5 bases). Germline V lookup: CDR1 LNHDA, CDR2 SQIVND (reference sequence). V was cut by 3 bases and J by 7 bases, with 13 bases left in between. The CDR3 has 14 amino acids. The chain's CDR3 is CASSITGSRNEQFF. The DNA for the CDR3 is TGTGCCAGTAGTATCACGGGAAGCAGAAATGAGCAGTTCTTC. Filled out from reference TRBV19 and TRBJ2-1, the complete variable domain reads DGGITQSPKYLFRKEGQNVTLSCEQNLNHDAMYWYRQDPGQGLRLIYYSQIVNDFQKGDIAEGYSVSREKKESFPLTVTSAQKNPTAFYLCASSITGSRNEQFFGPGTRLTVL.

The table lists this clone with a few counts. The V gene is TRBV3-1 (or the pseudogene TRBV3-2), the J gene TRBJ2-5, with TRBD2 matching over 9 bases. Germline V gene sequence: CDR1 LGHDT, CDR2 YNNKEL (reference sequence). The V and J ends lost 3 bases and 4 bases, in that order; junction bases with no gene match: 3. The CDR3 length is 14 residues. The CDR3 coding sequence is TGTGCCAGCAGCCATAGCGGGAGCGGAGAGACCCAGTACTTC. Translating it yields CASSHSGSGETQYF.

This clone was seen once. The CDR3 DNA is TGCGCCAGCAGCCACGACAGTTACCAAGAGACCCAGTACTTC. Translated: CASSHDSYQETQYF. The J gene is TRBJ2-5, the V gene TRBV4-1, with D possibly matching TRBD1 (5 bases). CDR3 length: 14 residues. Germline CDR1 and CDR2: MGHRA and YSYEKL. Trimming removed 3 bases from V and 0 bases from J, with 8 bases in between.

V gene TRBV6-2 or TRBV6-3 combines with J gene TRBJ2-5, with 9 bases matching TRBD2. There are 15 residues in the CDR3. Trimming at V came to 2 bases and at J to 2 bases, leaving 3 bases not matched to a gene. The germline V gene encodes CDR1 MNHEY and CDR2 SVGEGT. CDR3 bases: TGTGCCAGCAGTTACGTGGCGGGGGGGCAAGAGACCCAGTACTTC. Protein product: CASSYVAGGQETQYF.

The rearrangement joins TRBV6-6 to TRBJ2-5, with 8 bases that match TRBD2. Unmatched junction bases numbered 6, after V lost 1 base and J lost 5 bases. This CDR3 spans 15 amino acids. Per germline, CDR1 MNHNY and CDR2 SVGAGI (reference sequence). The CDR3: CASSYFGGARETQYF. CDR3 DNA: TGTGCCAGCAGTTACTTCGGGGGGGCCCGGGAGACCCAGTACTTC.

This clone was observed a single time. V usage is TRBV29-1 and J usage is TRBJ1-2; 11 nucleotides align to TRBD1. V shed 6 bases and J 6 bases; nucleotides not matched to a gene: 3. The germline V gene encodes CDR1 SQVTM and CDR2 ANQGSEA. The length of the CDR3 is 12 residues. CDR3: CSVKGQGDGYTF. CDR3 coding DNA: TGCAGCGTCAAGGGACAGGGGGATGGCTACACCTTC.

This clone appeared a single time. The V call is TRBV6-6, the J call TRBJ2-2; 9 bases are shared with TRBD1. The CDR3 is 15 residues long. Germline V gene data show CDR1 as MNHNY and CDR2 as SVGAGI (reference sequence). The trim removed 6 bases at V and 3 bases at J, leaving 5 bases unmatched. CDR3 residues: CASSNRGPDTGELFF. Written as DNA, the CDR3 is TGTGCCAGCAGCAACAGGGGGCCGGACACCGGGGAGCTGTTTTTT.